This T cell receptor beta chain appears in the sequencing data of a study of T-cell memory formation after mild COVID-19. Using its own MiXCR run on the 5' RACE reads, TCRdb lists one record per CDR3 protein. This sample has fewer than 700,000 distinct CDR3 sequences, with about 20% found just once. Trimming removed 4 bases from V and 0 bases from J, with 14 bases in between. The V gene's germline CDR1 is SGHRS and CDR2 YFSETQ. The CDR3 has 16 amino acids. Material: PBMCs or a T cell subset sorted from them (not recorded which). This receptor was obtained from an adult woman who had mild COVID-19 (a few samples of this study predate the infection). Cell type and time point are not known. The rearrangement links TRBV5-1 to TRBJ2-1; D gene unclear. As DNA, the CDR3 is TGCGCCAGCAGCCCCAGCACCCTGAGCTCCTACAATGAGCAGTTCTTC. This codes for CASSPSTLSSYNEQFF.